The clone carrying this T cell receptor (beta chain) was counted ten times or more. What it recognizes is unknown. This CDR3 contains 14 residues. Germline CDR1 and CDR2: GTSNPN and SVGIG (reference sequence). V lost 7 bases, J lost 2 bases, and 17 bases lay in between. The entry originates in a study of T cells in Graves' hyperthyroidism and ophthalmopathy. Overall study: The authors collected peripheral blood at initial diagnosis, before any treatment. Study results and caveats: Before onset, by a median of 6.5 months, the model predicted ophthalmopathy. Most expanded thyroid clonotypes above 0.001 also appeared in blood. Through a model of 13 V-J features, ophthalmopathy was separated from stable hyperthyroidism.

Amplification of TCR beta CDR3 regions used RNA as the template. The primer set for the first-round RT-PCR of the TCR CDR3 was HTBI. TCRdb reprocessed the multiplex PCR reads with MiXCR, giving one entry per CDR3 protein. The data contain around 600,000 distinct CDR3 sequences, 15% to 20% of them seen just once; the ten biggest clones take up roughly 3%. The chain joins TRBV30 to TRBJ1-2, with D uncertain. Sample: blood. This receptor was identified in a woman aged 40 to 50 with Graves' ophthalmopathy. As DNA, the CDR3 is TGTGCCTTCCCCCAACACGGGCCCAACTATGGCTACACCTTC. It encodes CAFPQHGPNYGYTF.